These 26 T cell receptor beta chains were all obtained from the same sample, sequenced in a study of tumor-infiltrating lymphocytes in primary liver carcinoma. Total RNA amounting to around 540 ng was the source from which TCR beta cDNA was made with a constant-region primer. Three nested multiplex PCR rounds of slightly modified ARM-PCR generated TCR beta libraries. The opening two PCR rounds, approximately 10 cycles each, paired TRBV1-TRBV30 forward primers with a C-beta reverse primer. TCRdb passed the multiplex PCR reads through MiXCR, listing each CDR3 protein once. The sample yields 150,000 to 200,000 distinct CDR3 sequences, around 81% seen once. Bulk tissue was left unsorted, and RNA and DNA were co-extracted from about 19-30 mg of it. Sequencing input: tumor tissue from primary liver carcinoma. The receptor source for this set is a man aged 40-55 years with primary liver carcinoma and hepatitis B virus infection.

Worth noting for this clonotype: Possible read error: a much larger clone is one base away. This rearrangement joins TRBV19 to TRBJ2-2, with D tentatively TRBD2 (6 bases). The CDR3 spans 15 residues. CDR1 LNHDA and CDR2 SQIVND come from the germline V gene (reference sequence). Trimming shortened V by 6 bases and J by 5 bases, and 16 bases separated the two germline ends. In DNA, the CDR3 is TGTGCCAGTAGGTTCGTGGGAGGTCGGACCGGGGAGCTGTTTTTT. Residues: CASRFVGGRTGELFF. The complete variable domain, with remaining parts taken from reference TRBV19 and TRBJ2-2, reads DGGITQSPKYLFRKEGQNVTLSCEQNLNHDAMYWYRQDPGQGLRLIYYSQIVNDFQKGDIAEGYSVSREKKESFPLTVTSAQKNPTAFYLCASRFVGGRTGELFFGEGSRLTVL.

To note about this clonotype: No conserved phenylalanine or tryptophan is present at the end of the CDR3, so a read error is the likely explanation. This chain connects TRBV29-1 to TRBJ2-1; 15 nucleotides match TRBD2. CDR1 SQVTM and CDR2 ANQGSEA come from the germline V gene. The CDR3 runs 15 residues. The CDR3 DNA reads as TGCAGTGTTGGACTAGCGGGAGGGTTCTACAATGAGCAGTTCTAT. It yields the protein CSVGLAGGFYNEQFY.

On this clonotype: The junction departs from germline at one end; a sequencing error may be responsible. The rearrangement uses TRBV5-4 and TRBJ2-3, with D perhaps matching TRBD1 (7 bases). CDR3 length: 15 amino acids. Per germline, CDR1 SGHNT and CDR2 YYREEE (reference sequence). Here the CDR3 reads CTSSLGGDSTVTQYF. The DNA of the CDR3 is TGTACCAGCAGCCTCGGCGGGGACAGCACAGTTACGCAGTATTTT. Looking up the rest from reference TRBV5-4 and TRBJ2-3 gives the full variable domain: ETGVTQSPTHLIKTRGQQVTLRCSSQSGHNTVSWYQQALGQGPQFIFQYYREEENGRGNFPPRFSGLQFPNYSSELNVNALELDDSALYLCTSSLGGDSTVTQYFGPGTRLTVL.

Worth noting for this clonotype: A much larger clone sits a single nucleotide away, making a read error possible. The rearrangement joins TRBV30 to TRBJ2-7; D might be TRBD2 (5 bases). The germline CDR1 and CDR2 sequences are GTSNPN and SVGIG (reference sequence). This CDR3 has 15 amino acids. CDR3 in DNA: TGTGACTGGAGGCCTATAGGAAGAAGGGATTACGAGCAGTACTTC. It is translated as CDWRPIGRRDYEQYF.

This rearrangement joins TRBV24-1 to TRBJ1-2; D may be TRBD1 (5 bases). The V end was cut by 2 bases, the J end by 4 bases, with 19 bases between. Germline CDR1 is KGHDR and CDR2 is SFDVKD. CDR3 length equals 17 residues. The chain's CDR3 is CATSDSSGGGVSYGYTF. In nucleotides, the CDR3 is TGTGCCACCAGTGATTCCAGCGGGGGGGGAGTTAGCTATGGCTACACCTTC.

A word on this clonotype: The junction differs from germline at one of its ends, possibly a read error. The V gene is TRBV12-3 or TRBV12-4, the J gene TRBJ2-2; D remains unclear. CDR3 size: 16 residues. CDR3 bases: TGTGCTAGCAGTCCCCGGCGGTGGACGAACACCGAGGAGCTGTTTTTT. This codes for CASSPRRWTNTEELFF.

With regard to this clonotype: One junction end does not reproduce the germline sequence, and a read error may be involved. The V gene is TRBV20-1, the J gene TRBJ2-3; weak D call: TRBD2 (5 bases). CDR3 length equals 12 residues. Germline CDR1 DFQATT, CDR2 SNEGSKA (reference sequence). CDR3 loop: CSAISGTDTQYF. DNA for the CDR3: TGCAGCGCTATTAGCGGCACAGATACGCAGTATTTT.

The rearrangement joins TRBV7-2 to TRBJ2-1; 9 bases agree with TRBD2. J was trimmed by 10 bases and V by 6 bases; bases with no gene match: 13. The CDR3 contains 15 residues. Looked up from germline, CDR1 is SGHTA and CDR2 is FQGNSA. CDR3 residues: CASRLQAGGIDEQFF. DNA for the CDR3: TGTGCCAGCAGATTACAAGCGGGAGGAATCGACGAGCAGTTCTTC.

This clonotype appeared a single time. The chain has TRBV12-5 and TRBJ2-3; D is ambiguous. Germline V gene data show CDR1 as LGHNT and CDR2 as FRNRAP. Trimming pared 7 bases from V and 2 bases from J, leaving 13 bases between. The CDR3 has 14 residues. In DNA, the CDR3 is TGTGCTAGTGCGGTCACAGATAACACAGATACGCAGTATTTT. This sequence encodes CASAVTDNTDTQYF.

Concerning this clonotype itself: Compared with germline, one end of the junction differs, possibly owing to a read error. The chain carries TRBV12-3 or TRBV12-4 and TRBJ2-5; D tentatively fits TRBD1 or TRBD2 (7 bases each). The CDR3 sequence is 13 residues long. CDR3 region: CGSSLVQGGIQYF. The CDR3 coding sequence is TGTGGCAGCAGTTTGGTGCAGGGGGGGATCCAGTACTTC.

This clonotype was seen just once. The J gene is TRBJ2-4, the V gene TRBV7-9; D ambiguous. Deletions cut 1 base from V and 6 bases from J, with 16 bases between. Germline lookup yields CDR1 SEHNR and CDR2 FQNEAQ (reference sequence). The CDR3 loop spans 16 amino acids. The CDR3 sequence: CASSLVPGTMGNIQYF. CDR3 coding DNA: TGTGCCAGCAGCTTAGTTCCTGGTACCATGGGAAACATTCAGTACTTC.

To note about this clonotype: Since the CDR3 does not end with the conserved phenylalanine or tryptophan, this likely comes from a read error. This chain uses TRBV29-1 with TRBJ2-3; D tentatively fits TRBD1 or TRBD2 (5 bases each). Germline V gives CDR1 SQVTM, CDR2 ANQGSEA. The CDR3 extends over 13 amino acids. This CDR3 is CSVRDLRTGTQYY. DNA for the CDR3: TGCAGCGTTAGGGACCTCCGCACAGGTACGCAGTATTAT.

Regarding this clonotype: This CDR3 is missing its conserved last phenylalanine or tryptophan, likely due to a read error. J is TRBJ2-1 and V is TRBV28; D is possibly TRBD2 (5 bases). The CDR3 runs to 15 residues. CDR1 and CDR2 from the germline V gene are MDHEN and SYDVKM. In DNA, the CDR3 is TGCGCCAGCAGACTAATCTCGGGCTCCTACAATGAGCAGTTCTCC. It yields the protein CASRLISGSYNEQFS.

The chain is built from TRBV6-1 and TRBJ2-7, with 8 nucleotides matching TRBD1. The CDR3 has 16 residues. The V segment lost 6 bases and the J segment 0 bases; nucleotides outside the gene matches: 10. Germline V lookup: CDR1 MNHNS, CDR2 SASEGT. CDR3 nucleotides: TGTGCCAGCAGCCTTCACCGGGACAGGAGCTCCTACGAGCAGTACTTC. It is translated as CASSLHRDRSSYEQYF.

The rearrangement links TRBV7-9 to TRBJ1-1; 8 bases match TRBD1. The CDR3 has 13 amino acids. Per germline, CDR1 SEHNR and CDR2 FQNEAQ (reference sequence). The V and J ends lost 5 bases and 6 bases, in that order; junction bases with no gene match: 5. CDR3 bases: TGTGCCAGCAGCCTGACAGGGGACGCTGAAGCTTTCTTT. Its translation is CASSLTGDAEAFF.

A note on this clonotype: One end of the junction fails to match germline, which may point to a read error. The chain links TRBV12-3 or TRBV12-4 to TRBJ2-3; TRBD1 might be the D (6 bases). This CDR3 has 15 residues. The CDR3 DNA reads TGTGCCAGGAGTTGGAACAGGGATGGATCAGATACGCAGTATTTT. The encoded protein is CARSWNRDGSDTQYF.

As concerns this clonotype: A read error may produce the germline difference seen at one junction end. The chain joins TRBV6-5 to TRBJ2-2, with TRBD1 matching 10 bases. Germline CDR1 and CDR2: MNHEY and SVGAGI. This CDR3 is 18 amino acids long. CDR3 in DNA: TGTGCCAACAGGAAGGGACAGGGGTTTGGGTTGAACACCCGGGAGCTGTTTTTT. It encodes CANRKGQGFGLNTRELFF.

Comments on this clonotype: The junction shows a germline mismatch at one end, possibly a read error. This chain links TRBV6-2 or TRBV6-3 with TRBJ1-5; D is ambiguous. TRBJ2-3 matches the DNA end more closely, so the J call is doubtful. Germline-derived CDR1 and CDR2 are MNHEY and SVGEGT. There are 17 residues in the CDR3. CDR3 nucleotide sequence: TGTGCAAGCAGGCCACTCCCTCTTAGACGGATTAATCAGCCCCAGTATTTT. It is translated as CASRPLPLRRINQPQYF.

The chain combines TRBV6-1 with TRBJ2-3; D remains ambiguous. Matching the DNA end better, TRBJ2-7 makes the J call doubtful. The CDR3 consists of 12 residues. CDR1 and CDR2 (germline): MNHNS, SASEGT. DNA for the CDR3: TGTGCCAGCAGTGATTGGGCAGATATGCAGTACTTC. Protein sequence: CASSDWADMQYF.

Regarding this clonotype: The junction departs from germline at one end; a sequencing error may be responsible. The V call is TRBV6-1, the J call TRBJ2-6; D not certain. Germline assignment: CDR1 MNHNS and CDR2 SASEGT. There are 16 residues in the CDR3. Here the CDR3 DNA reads TGTGCCAGCAGTGAACTGGGTATGGCTGGGTCCAACATCCTGACTTTC. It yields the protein CASSELGMAGSNILTF.

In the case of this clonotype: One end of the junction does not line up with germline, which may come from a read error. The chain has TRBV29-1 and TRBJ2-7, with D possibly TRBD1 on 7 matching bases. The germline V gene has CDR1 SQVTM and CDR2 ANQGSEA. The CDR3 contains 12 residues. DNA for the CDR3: TGCGGCGTTGTCAGGGGGGCCTACGAGCAATACTTC. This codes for CGVVRGAYEQYF.

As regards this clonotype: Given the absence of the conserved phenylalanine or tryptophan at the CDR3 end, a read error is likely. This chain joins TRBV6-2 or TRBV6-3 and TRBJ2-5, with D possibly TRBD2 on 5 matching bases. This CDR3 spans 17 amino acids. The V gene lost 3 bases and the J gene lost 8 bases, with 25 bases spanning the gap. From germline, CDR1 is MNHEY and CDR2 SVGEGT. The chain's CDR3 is CASSYGSAGGWGETQYI. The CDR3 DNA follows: TGTGCCAGCAGTTATGGCTCAGCTGGAGGATGGGGAGAAACCCAGTACATC.

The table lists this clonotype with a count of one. CDR3 sequence: CASSPSQVSEETQYF. As DNA, the CDR3 is TGTGCCAGCTCACCCTCCCAAGTATCTGAGGAGACCCAGTACTTC. V usage is TRBV18 and J usage is TRBJ2-5; D remains ambiguous. Trimming left V 3 bases short and J 5 bases short, with 16 bases between. Germline-derived CDR1 and CDR2 are KGHSH and LQKENI. This CDR3 is 15 amino acids long.

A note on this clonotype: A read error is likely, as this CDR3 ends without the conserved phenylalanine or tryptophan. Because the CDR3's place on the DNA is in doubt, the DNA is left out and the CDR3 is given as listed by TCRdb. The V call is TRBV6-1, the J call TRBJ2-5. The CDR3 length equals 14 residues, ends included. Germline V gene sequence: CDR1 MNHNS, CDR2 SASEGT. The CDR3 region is CARSEGGSRETHYY.

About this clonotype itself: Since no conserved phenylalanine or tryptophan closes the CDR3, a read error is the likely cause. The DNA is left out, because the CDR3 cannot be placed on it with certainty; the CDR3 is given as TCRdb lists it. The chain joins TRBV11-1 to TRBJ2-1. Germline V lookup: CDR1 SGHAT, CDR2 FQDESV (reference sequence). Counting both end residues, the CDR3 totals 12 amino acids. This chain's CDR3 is CASSEVVGKQLV.

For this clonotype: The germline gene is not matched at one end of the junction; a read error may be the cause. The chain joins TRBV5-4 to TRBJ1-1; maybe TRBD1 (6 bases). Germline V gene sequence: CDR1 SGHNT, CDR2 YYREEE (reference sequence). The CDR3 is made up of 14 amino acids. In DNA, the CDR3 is TGTGTCAGCAGATCCGGGCAGGGGACTGCTGAAGGTTTCTTT. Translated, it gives CVSRSGQGTAEGFF. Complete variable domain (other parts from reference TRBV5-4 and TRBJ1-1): ETGVTQSPTHLIKTRGQQVTLRCSSQSGHNTVSWYQQALGQGPQFIFQYYREEENGRGNFPPRFSGLQFPNYSSELNVNALELDDSALYLCVSRSGQGTAEGFFGQGTRLTVV.